The 16 T cell receptor beta chains given below trace back to one sample, sequenced in a study of blood T cells in healthy people across ages. Primed by a sample-barcoded 5' primer and a J-beta primer mix, a second PCR proceeded for 7 to 11 cycles. MiXCR, run by TCRdb on the 5' RACE reads, gives a single entry per CDR3 protein. The sample consists of more than 700,000 distinct CDR3 sequences, 35% to 60% of them appearing once. Specimen: blood. The receptors stem from a man older than 75 in good health.

J is TRBJ2-7 and V is TRBV7-2, with D perhaps TRBD2 (5 bases). V lost 1 base, J lost 5 bases, and 9 bases lay in between. Germline V gives CDR1 SGHTA, CDR2 FQGNSA. The CDR3 is made up of 13 amino acids. The CDR3 sequence: CASSLGWGDEQYF. CDR3 in DNA: TGTGCCAGCAGCTTAGGGTGGGGAGACGAGCAGTACTTC. Full variable domain (missing parts from reference TRBV7-2 and TRBJ2-7): GAGVSQSPSNKVTEKGKDVELRCDPISGHTALYWYRQSLGQGLEFLIYFQGNSAPDKSGLPSDRFSAERTGGSVSTLTIQRTQQEDSAVYLCASSLGWGDEQYFGPGTRLTVT.

This clonotype was counted at least ten times. This sequence joins TRBV29-1 and TRBJ2-6, with 10 bases aligning to TRBD1. The germline CDR1 and CDR2 sequences are SQVTM and ANQGSEA. V dropped 7 bases and J dropped 0; count of bases not matched to a gene: 3. This CDR3 is 15 amino acids long. The CDR3 sequence is CSAWDRGSGANVLTF. In DNA form, the CDR3 reads TGCAGCGCCTGGGACAGGGGCTCTGGGGCCAACGTCCTGACTTTC. Full variable domain (rest looked up from reference TRBV29-1 and TRBJ2-6): SAVISQKPSRDICQRGTSLTIQCQVDSQVTMMFWYRQQPGQSLTLIATANQGSEATYESGFVIDKFPISRPNLTFSTLTVSNMSPEDSSIYLCSAWDRGSGANVLTFGAGSRLTVL.

This clonotype has just one count. The rearrangement joins TRBV6-6 to TRBJ1-1; no clear D. Germline V lookup: CDR1 MNHNY, CDR2 SVGAGI (reference sequence). V was cut by 2 bases and J by 6 bases, with 7 bases left in between. CDR3 length: 12 residues. CDR3 nucleotide sequence: TGTGCCAGCAGTTACAGGTTAGCTGAAGCTTTCTTT. This sequence encodes CASSYRLAEAFF.

The rearrangement links TRBV15 to TRBJ2-7, with D uncertain. The CDR3 is 12 amino acids. Per the germline V gene, CDR1 is LNHNV and CDR2 is YYDKDF (reference sequence). The V end was cut by 0 bases, the J end by 4 bases, with 4 bases between. CDR3 region: CATSRDLYEQYF. The DNA of the CDR3 is TGTGCCACCAGCAGAGATCTGTACGAGCAGTACTTC.

This rearrangement joins TRBV10-3 to TRBJ1-2, with D possibly TRBD1 on 6 matching bases. The germline V gene encodes CDR1 ENHRY and CDR2 SYGVKD. There are 13 residues in the CDR3. The V and J ends lost 6 bases and 7 bases respectively, with 15 bases between them. The CDR3 coding sequence is TGTGCCATCAGACCACAGGGACTCTTTGGCTACACCTTC. It is translated as CAIRPQGLFGYTF.

This chain joins TRBV7-2 and TRBJ2-5; TRBD1 agrees at 10 bases. The closer fit of TRBJ2-7 to the DNA end suggests the J call may be wrong. From germline, CDR1 is SGHTA and CDR2 FQGNSA. CDR3 length: 14 amino acids. The CDR3 is CASSGQGVIYEQYF. For the CDR3, the DNA is TGTGCCAGCAGTGGACAGGGGGTTATCTACGAGCAGTACTTC.

About this clonotype: A read error may produce the germline difference seen at one junction end. V and J are TRBV27 and TRBJ1-5; D might be TRBD1 (5 bases). Per the germline V gene, CDR1 is MNHEY and CDR2 is SMNVEV (reference sequence). The CDR3 has 14 amino acids. CDR3 region: CASGLAGSAQPQHF. CDR3 nucleotide sequence: TGTGCCAGCGGTTTAGCAGGGTCGGCGCAGCCCCAGCATTTT.

The chain uses TRBV10-3 and TRBJ2-3; 9 nucleotides align to TRBD1. V trimming: 8 bases; J trimming: 4 bases; junction bases outside the gene matches: 7. The CDR3 totals 14 residues. Germline V CDR1 and CDR2: ENHRY, SYGVKD. This chain's CDR3 is CAIAPGTGSDTQYF. In nucleotides, the CDR3 is TGTGCCATCGCACCCGGGACAGGGTCAGATACGCAGTATTTT.

This clonotype was observed once. The rearrangement uses TRBV29-1 and TRBJ1-2; 8 positions match TRBD1. Per the germline V gene, CDR1 is SQVTM and CDR2 is ANQGSEA. The trim removed 5 bases at V and 8 bases at J, leaving 10 bases unmatched. The CDR3 loop spans 13 amino acids. The CDR3: CSVTARGRGGYTF. The CDR3 DNA follows: TGCAGCGTTACTGCCAGGGGGCGCGGGGGCTACACCTTC.

The chain recombines TRBV20-1 with TRBJ1-4; 8 bases agree with TRBD1. Per the germline V gene, CDR1 is DFQATT and CDR2 is SNEGSKA (reference sequence). The junction had 7 bases not matched to a gene; V was cut back by 1 base and J by 6 bases. CDR3 length: 15 residues. CDR3 nucleotides: TGCAGTGCTAGAGGGGCCAGGGGGCAAGATGAAAAACTGTTTTTT. It codes for CSARGARGQDEKLFF.

This clonotype was recorded a few times. The DNA for the CDR3 is TGCAGCGTCGACGGACAGGGAAATATCGCCCAAGCTTTCTTT. Translated: CSVDGQGNIAQAFF. The V and J genes are TRBV29-1 and TRBJ1-1, with 8 nucleotides matching TRBD1. The junction had 15 bases not matched to a gene; V was cut back by 6 bases and J by 9 bases. CDR3 length: 14 amino acids. Germline assignment: CDR1 SQVTM and CDR2 ANQGSEA.

The sample holds a few counts of this clonotype. The CDR3 bases are TGTGCCACCAGTGATTTCACGGGAGGAGTCAATGAGCAGTTCTTC. This sequence encodes CATSDFTGGVNEQFF. The chain is built from TRBV24-1 and TRBJ2-1; 7 bases are shared with TRBD2. J gave up 6 bases and V 1 base, and 5 bases lay outside the gene matches. CDR3 length: 15 residues. From germline, CDR1 is KGHDR and CDR2 SFDVKD.

This clonotype was observed a handful of times. V usage is TRBV2 and J usage is TRBJ2-7; no clear D gene. The V end was cut by 11 bases, the J end by 0 bases, with 14 bases between. The CDR3 spans 13 residues. Looked up from germline, CDR1 is SNHLY and CDR2 is FYNNEI. The CDR3 DNA follows: TGTGCCGGACGACGCGAGAGCTCCTACGAGCAGTACTTC. Encoded protein: CAGRRESSYEQYF.

The J gene is TRBJ1-4, the V gene TRBV12-3 or TRBV12-4; D gene unclear. The CDR3 length is 15 residues. V lost 4 bases, J lost 3 bases, and 12 bases lay in between. The CDR3 region has the DNA TGTGCCAGCAGTTCGGCCGGCAGAGCTAATGAAAAACTGTTTTTT. Amino acid sequence: CASSSAGRANEKLFF.

As concerns this clonotype: Just one base apart from a much larger clone, this may be a read error. The genes are TRBV29-1 and TRBJ2-3; D is ambiguous. This CDR3 is 15 amino acids long. From germline, CDR1 is SQVTM and CDR2 ANQGSEA. V lost 1 base to trimming and J lost 0 bases, with 11 bases between them. The CDR3 spells CSVEGGQRSTDTQYF. The CDR3 DNA is TGCAGCGTTGAAGGTGGCCAGAGAAGCACAGATACGCAGTATTTT.

This CDR3 reads CSAESAGRRNEGQFF. For the CDR3, the DNA is TGCAGTGCGGAGAGTGCAGGGCGTAGAAATGAAGGGCAGTTCTTC. The rearrangement uses TRBV20-1 and TRBJ2-1; tentatively, D is TRBD1 (5 bases). V was pared by 6 bases and J by 12 bases, with 27 bases between. The CDR3 runs to 15 residues. In germline, CDR1 is DFQATT, CDR2 SNEGSKA (reference sequence).